What follows are 15 T cell receptor beta chains derived from one specimen sequenced in a study of PD-1 blockade in classical Hodgkin lymphoma. Sequencing was performed with immunoSEQ multiplex PCR; in TCRdb, only in-frame clones are kept and a portion is missing. The table has some 46,000 clones, 80% seen once. Autologous stem cell transplantation was followed by relapse in every patient, and brentuximab vedotin exposure varied. Sequenced material: peripheral blood mononuclear cells (PBMCs), taken before the second cycle of nivolumab. The receptors shown here come from a human donor with classical Hodgkin lymphoma.

The CDR3 bases are TGTGCCAGTAGTAACTCAGGACAGGGTGTGGCAGATACGCAGTATTTT. Encoded protein: CASSNSGQGVADTQYF. The chain couples TRBV19 to TRBJ2-3; TRBD1 aligns across 8 bases. This CDR3 is 16 amino acids long. The V gene end was trimmed by 4 bases and the J gene end by 4 bases; junction bases not matched to a gene: 10. Per germline, CDR1 LNHDA and CDR2 SQIVND (reference sequence).

The chain combines TRBV7-2 with TRBJ2-1; D is possibly TRBD1 (5 bases). Per germline, CDR1 SGHTA and CDR2 FQGNSA. V dropped 5 bases and J dropped 4 bases, with 12 bases sitting between them. The CDR3 is 14 amino acids. The CDR3 loop is CASSPTQAYNEQFF. CDR3 DNA sequence: TGTGCCAGCAGCCCTACACAGGCGTACAATGAGCAGTTCTTC. Looking up the rest from reference TRBV7-2 and TRBJ2-1 gives the full variable domain: GAGVSQSPSNKVTEKGKDVELRCDPISGHTALYWYRQSLGQGLEFLIYFQGNSAPDKSGLPSDRFSAERTGGSVSTLTIQRTQQEDSAVYLCASSPTQAYNEQFFGPGTRLTVL.

The V call is TRBV29-1, the J call TRBJ2-1; D tentatively reads TRBD1 or TRBD2 (5 bases each). This CDR3 region has 13 residues. CDR1 and CDR2 from the germline V gene are SQVTM and ANQGSEA. Trimming pared 7 bases from V and 3 bases from J, leaving 13 bases between. This CDR3 is CSAEGAGYNEQFF. The CDR3 DNA reads as TGCAGCGCCGAAGGGGCGGGCTACAATGAGCAGTTCTTC.

V is TRBV19 and J is TRBJ2-2; D is unclear. The CDR3 extends over 15 amino acids. Germline V lookup: CDR1 LNHDA, CDR2 SQIVND (reference sequence). V was trimmed by 3 bases and J by 0 bases, leaving 8 bases between them. CDR3 amino acids: CASSISATNTGELFF. The CDR3 coding sequence is TGTGCCAGTAGTATTTCGGCCACGAACACCGGGGAGCTGTTTTTT.

The V and J genes are TRBV10-3 and TRBJ2-7; 9 bases are shared with TRBD1. The CDR3 spans 14 residues. The V segment lost 5 bases and the J segment 0 bases; nucleotides outside the gene matches: 2. Looked up from germline, CDR1 is ENHRY and CDR2 is SYGVKD. The CDR3 reads CAISQDRGSYEQYF. The CDR3 DNA reads as TGTGCCATCAGTCAGGACAGGGGCTCCTACGAGCAGTACTTC.

The table lists this clone with a count of one. CDR3 sequence (DNA): TGTGCCAGCAGCTCAATGCGGGACTACGAGCAGTACTTC. It is translated as CASSSMRDYEQYF. The chain carries TRBV11-3 and TRBJ2-7, with D perhaps TRBD2 (6 bases). V was trimmed by 4 bases and J by 3 bases, leaving 10 bases between them. The CDR3 is made up of 13 amino acids. The germline V gene has CDR1 SGHNT and CDR2 YENEEA. Looking up the rest from reference TRBV11-3 and TRBJ2-7 gives the full variable domain: EAGVVQSPRYKIIEKKQPVAFWCNPISGHNTLYWYLQNLGQGPELLIRYENEEAVDDSQLPKDRFSAERLKGVDSTLKIQPAELGDSAVYLCASSSMRDYEQYFGPGTRLTVT.

In this sample, this clone turned up once. The V gene is TRBV9, the J gene TRBJ2-2, with D possibly TRBD2 on 5 matching bases. V lost 1 base and J lost 7, with 11 bases in between. Germline V lookup: CDR1 SGDLS, CDR2 YYNGEE. The CDR3 is 14 amino acids. CDR3 region: CASSVKSGGGELFF. The CDR3 region has the DNA TGTGCCAGCAGCGTAAAAAGCGGCGGCGGGGAGCTGTTTTTT.

The chain has TRBV4-3 and TRBJ1-3; D unresolved. The ends were cut back, 2 bases at V and 0 bases at J, with 11 bases in the middle. Germline V lookup: CDR1 LGHNA, CDR2 YSLEER. CDR3 length: 16 amino acids. The CDR3, as DNA: TGCGCCAGCAGCCAATCGCCCACAAGCTCTGGAAACACCATATATTTT. Its protein is CASSQSPTSSGNTIYF.

The chain has TRBV19 and TRBJ1-1; D is perhaps TRBD1 (6 bases). The CDR3 length is 17 residues. V gave up 4 bases and J gave up 0 bases, with 18 bases separating them. From germline, CDR1 is LNHDA and CDR2 SQIVND (reference sequence). CDR3 DNA sequence: TGTGCCAGTAGTAACGCAGGGGTCCGAACGGTGAACACTGAAGCTTTCTTT. It codes for CASSNAGVRTVNTEAFF.

This clone appeared a few times. The chain links TRBV28 to TRBJ2-1; D is ambiguous. V gave up 5 bases and J gave up 0 bases, with 11 bases separating them. Per germline, CDR1 MDHEN and CDR2 SYDVKM. The CDR3 extends over 15 amino acids. CDR3 protein: CASSPGGSSYNEQFF. DNA for the CDR3: TGTGCCAGCAGTCCAGGCGGTAGCTCCTACAATGAGCAGTTCTTC.

This sequence joins TRBV10-3 and TRBJ1-6; possible D gene TRBD1, 5 bases. Trimming stripped 2 bases from V and 4 bases from J, with 9 bases between. CDR1 is ENHRY and CDR2 is SYGVKD in the germline V gene. The CDR3 is 15 residues long. The CDR3 loop reads CAISELTEYNSPLHF. The CDR3 DNA reads TGTGCCATCAGTGAGCTGACAGAGTATAATTCACCCCTCCACTTT.

This clone was seen a few times. This chain joins TRBV27 and TRBJ1-1, with D perhaps TRBD1 (5 bases). CDR3 length: 15 amino acids. The V end was cut by 3 bases, the J end by 4 bases, with 15 bases between. Germline assignment: CDR1 MNHEY and CDR2 SMNVEV (reference sequence). The CDR3 bases are TGTGCCAGCAGTTTGCGTTGGCAGGGAGGCACTGAAGCTTTCTTT. It is translated as CASSLRWQGGTEAFF.

This chain connects TRBV21-1 to TRBJ2-3; TRBD2 reflects the table's D call only, with no check against the DNA. TRBV21-1 constitutes a pseudogene. The CDR3 runs 16 residues. This chain's CDR3 is CASSRLARGDTDTQYF. CDR3 DNA sequence: TGTGCCAGCAGCAGACTAGCAAGAGGGGACACAGATACGCAGTATTTT.

The gene calls are TRBV10-1 and TRBJ2-7, with unresolved D. V lost 1 base, J lost 3 bases, and 7 bases lay in between. The V gene's germline CDR1 is WNHNN and CDR2 SYGVQD (reference sequence). CDR3 size: 13 residues. CDR3 sequence: CASSELQLYEQYF. The CDR3 coding sequence is TGCGCCAGCAGTGAGTTACAGCTCTACGAGCAGTACTTC.

The genes are TRBV2 and TRBJ1-1; D is unresolved. From germline, CDR1 is SNHLY and CDR2 FYNNEI. The CDR3 length is 14 residues. With 6 bases removed from V and 0 bases from J, the gap between germline ends came to 11 bases. CDR3 residues: CASSGEGLNTEAFF. In DNA form, the CDR3 reads TGTGCCAGCAGCGGGGAGGGTTTGAACACTGAAGCTTTCTTT. Using reference TRBV2 and TRBJ1-1 for the parts outside the CDR3, the full variable domain is EPEVTQTPSHQVTQMGQEVILRCVPISNHLYFYWYRQILGQKVEFLVSFYNNEISEKSEIFDDQFSVERPDGSNFTLKIRSTKLEDSAMYFCASSGEGLNTEAFFGQGTRLTVV.